This is a list of T cell receptor beta chains from one sample in a study of T cells after yellow fever vaccination. TCRdb reprocessed the 5' RACE reads with MiXCR, giving one entry per CDR3 protein. The table lists approximately 32,000 distinct CDR3 sequences, around 7% of them singletons. Sequenced material: PBMCs, either bulk or a sorted T-cell subset (CD4+, CD8+, memory, or dextramer-sorted; not recorded which), taken on the day of the first yellow fever vaccination. Receptor source: a man between 18 and 29 years old who received the YFV17D yellow fever vaccine. Each CDR3 is given with its conserved first and last residue. A D gene is named only where the DNA matches it firmly. The size of a clone is reported for some rows only, either as once, few or many, or as a class for expanded clones.

few	16	.	TRBJ2-1	TRBV5-1	TGCGCCAGCAGCAGGACTTCCCCGAGCTCCTACAATGAGCAGTTCTTC	CASSRTSPSSYNEQFF
many	11	.	TRBJ2-3	TRBV29-1	TGCAGCGTTGAAGACGGGGGGCCCAAGTATTTT	CSVEDGGPKYF
many	18	TRBD2	TRBJ2-1	TRBV6-5	TGTGCCAGCAGTTATTCGGGAAACTTAGCGGGGGGATACAATGAGCAGTTCTTC	CASSYSGNLAGGYNEQFF
many	14	TRBD1	TRBJ2-1	TRBV4-1	TGCGCCAGCAGCCGACCGGGACAGACAAATGAGCAGTTCTTC	CASSRPGQTNEQFF
many	14	TRBD1	TRBJ2-7	TRBV15	TGTGCCACCAGCAGAGGGGACAGTTCCTACGAGCAGTACTTC	CATSRGDSSYEQYF
many	14	.	TRBJ2-4	TRBV3-1	TGTGCCAGCAGCTACAGTGAGGTTAAAAACATTCAGTACTTC	CASSYSEVKNIQYF
many	13	.	TRBJ1-1	TRBV2	TGTGCCAGCAGTGACCCCCGGGGGGGTGAAGCTTTCTTT	CASSDPRGGEAFF
many	15	.	TRBJ1-4	TRBV15	TGTGCCACCAGCAGAGAGGGCGGACTGAATGAAAAACTGTTTTTT	CATSREGGLNEKLFF
many	15	TRBD1	TRBJ1-6	TRBV10-3	TGTGCCATCAGCGATTCGACAGGGGCGAATTCACCCCTCCACTTT	CAISDSTGANSPLHF
many	13	.	TRBJ2-1	TRBV20-1	TGCAGTGCCACGGGATACTCCTACAATGAGCAGTTCTTC	CSATGYSYNEQFF
many	15	TRBD2	TRBJ2-5	TRBV7-9	TGTGCCAGCAGGGAGGGACTAGCCGACCAAGAGACCCAGTACTTC	CASREGLADQETQYF
few	15	.	TRBJ2-5	TRBV9	TGTACCAGCAGCGTAGCTGGGCAGACCCAAGAGACCCAGTACTTC	CTSSVAGQTQETQYF
many	16	.	TRBJ1-2	TRBV4-1	TGCGCCAGCAGCCAAGGCAGGGACCGCCGGTCCTATGGCTACACCTTC	CASSQGRDRRSYGYTF
many	12	.	TRBJ1-2	TRBV7-2	TGTGCCAGCAGTTATCTGGACTATGGCTACACCTTC	CASSYLDYGYTF
many	16	TRBD1	TRBJ2-5	TRBV12-3/TRBV12-4	TGTGCCAGCAGTCCACCACTACAGGGGGCTAAAGAGACCCAGTACTTC	CASSPPLQGAKETQYF
many	15	TRBD1	TRBJ2-7	TRBV30	TGTGCCTGGAGTGTAGGGACAGGAGTACCCTACGAGCAGTACTTC	CAWSVGTGVPYEQYF
many	14	.	TRBJ2-5	TRBV7-2	TGTGCCAGCAGCGGGGGGCCCACGGGGGAGACCCAGTACTTC	CASSGGPTGETQYF
.	15	.	TRBJ2-5	TRBV7-2	TGTGCCAGCAGCTTAGCCCCCTTTGACCAAGAGACCCAGTACTTC	CASSLAPFDQETQYF
medium-sized	15	.	TRBJ2-3	TRBV12-3/TRBV12-4	TGTGCCAGCAGTTTAGAGGTTCTGAGCACAGATACGCAGTATTTT	CASSLEVLSTDTQYF
many	14	TRBD1	TRBJ2-7	TRBV5-1	TGCGCCAGCGGTTTGGGACAGCGTGCCTACGAGCAGTACTTC	CASGLGQRAYEQYF
many	15	TRBD2	TRBJ2-3	TRBV7-2	TGTGCCAGCTGCTTCACTAGCGGGGCTATGGATACGCAGTATTTT	CASCFTSGAMDTQYF
few	15	.	TRBJ2-5	TRBV7-9	TGTGCCAGCAGCCGTGGGGCAGACGGGCGAGAGACCCAGTACTTC	CASSRGADGRETQYF